Listed here is a single TCR beta chain. Assay: immunoSEQ multiplex PCR; the TCRdb copy retains only in-frame clones and omits some. The data show some 300,000 clones, around 90% seen once. Study members were between about 18 and 95 years old and lived in 24 US regions. The sample originates from a study of blood T cell repertoires in COVID-19. The CDR3 is made up of 11 amino acids. Germline CDR1 reads SQVTM; CDR2 reads ANQGSEA. The ends were cut back, 6 bases at V and 7 bases at J, with 12 bases in the middle. V usage is TRBV29-1 and J usage is TRBJ1-1; perhaps TRBD1 as D (5 bases). Sample: PBMCs or T cells enriched from blood (not recorded which). The receptor's source is a woman between 40 and 50 years old who had recovered from COVID-19. CDR3 in amino acids: CSVDSSGEAFF. DNA for the CDR3: TGCAGCGTAGACAGCTCCGGTGAAGCTTTCTTT.